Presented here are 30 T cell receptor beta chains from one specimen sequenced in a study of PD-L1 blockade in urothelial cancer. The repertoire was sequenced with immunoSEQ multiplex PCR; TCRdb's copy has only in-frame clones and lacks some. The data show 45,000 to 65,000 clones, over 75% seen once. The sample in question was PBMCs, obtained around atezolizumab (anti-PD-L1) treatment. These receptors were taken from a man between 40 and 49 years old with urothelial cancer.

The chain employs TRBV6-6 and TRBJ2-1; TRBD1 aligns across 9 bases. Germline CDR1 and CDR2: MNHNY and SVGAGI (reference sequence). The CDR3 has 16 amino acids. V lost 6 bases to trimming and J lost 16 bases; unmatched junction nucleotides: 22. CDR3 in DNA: TGTGCCAGCAGGGGCGCCGGGACAGGGAACTCGGTAGGAATATTCTTC. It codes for CASRGAGTGNSVGIFF.

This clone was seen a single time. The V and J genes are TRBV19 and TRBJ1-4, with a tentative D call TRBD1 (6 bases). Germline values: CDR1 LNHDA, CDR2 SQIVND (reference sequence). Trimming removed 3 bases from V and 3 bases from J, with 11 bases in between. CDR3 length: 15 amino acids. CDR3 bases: TGTGCCAGTAGTATCCCGACAGGTTCTAATGAAAAACTGTTTTTT. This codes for CASSIPTGSNEKLFF.

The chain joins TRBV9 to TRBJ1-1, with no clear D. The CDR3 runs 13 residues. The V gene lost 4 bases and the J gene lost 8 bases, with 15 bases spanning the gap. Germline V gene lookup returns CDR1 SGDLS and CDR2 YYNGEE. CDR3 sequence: CASSWGAETEAFF. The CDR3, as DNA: TGTGCCAGCAGCTGGGGAGCGGAGACAGAAGCTTTCTTT.

CDR3 DNA sequence: TGTGCCAGCAGTGAAGTTGGGACAGTGCGTGACGAGCAGTACTTC. It encodes CASSEVGTVRDEQYF. The rearrangement joins TRBV6-1 to TRBJ2-7, with 7 positions matching TRBD1. V gave up 1 base and J gave up 5 bases; unmatched junction bases: 8. Per germline, CDR1 MNHNS and CDR2 SASEGT. The CDR3 runs to 15 residues.

The CDR3 spells CASSAVPNREGAFF. CDR3 sequence (DNA): TGCGCCAGCAGCGCGGTACCTAACAGGGAAGGGGCTTTCTTT. The V gene is TRBV5-1, the J gene TRBJ1-1; D might be TRBD1 (6 bases). V gave up 4 bases and J gave up 11 bases, with 21 bases separating them. CDR1 is SGHRS and CDR2 is YFSETQ in the germline V gene. This CDR3 contains 14 residues.

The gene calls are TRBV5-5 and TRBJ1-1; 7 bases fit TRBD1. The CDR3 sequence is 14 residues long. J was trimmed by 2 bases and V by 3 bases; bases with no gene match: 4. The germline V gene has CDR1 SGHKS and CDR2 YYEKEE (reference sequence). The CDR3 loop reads CASSYRGSNTEAFF. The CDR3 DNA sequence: TGTGCCAGCAGCTACAGGGGAAGTAACACTGAAGCTTTCTTT.

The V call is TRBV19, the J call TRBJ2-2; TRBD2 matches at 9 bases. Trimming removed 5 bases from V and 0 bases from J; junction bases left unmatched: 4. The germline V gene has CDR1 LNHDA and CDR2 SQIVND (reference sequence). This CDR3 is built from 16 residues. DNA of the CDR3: TGTGCCAGTAGTCTTTTAGCGGGAGCGAACACCGGGGAGCTGTTTTTT. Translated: CASSLLAGANTGELFF.

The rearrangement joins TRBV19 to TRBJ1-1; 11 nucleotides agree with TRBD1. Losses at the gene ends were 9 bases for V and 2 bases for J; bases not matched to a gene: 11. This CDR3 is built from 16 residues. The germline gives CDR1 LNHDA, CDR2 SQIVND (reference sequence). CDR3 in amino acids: CASTSLDRGPNTEAFF. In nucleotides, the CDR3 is TGTGCCAGCACAAGCCTGGACAGGGGGCCAAACACTGAAGCTTTCTTT. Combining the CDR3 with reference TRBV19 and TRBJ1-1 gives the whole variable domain DGGITQSPKYLFRKEGQNVTLSCEQNLNHDAMYWYRQDPGQGLRLIYYSQIVNDFQKGDIAEGYSVSREKKESFPLTVTSAQKNPTAFYLCASTSLDRGPNTEAFFGQGTRLTVV.

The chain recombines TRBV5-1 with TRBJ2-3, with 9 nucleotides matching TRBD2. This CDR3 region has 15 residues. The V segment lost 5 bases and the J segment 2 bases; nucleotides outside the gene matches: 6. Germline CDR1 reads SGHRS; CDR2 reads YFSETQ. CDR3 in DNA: TGCGCCAGCAGGGCTAGCGGGGTGACCACAGATACGCAGTATTTT. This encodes CASRASGVTTDTQYF.

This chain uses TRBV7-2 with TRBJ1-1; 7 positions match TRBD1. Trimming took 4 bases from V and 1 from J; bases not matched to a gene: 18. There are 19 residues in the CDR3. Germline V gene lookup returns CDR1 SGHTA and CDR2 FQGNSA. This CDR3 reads CASSSPGDSWVLSNTEAFF. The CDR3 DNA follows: TGTGCCAGCAGCTCACCCGGGGACAGTTGGGTGTTGTCGAACACTGAAGCTTTCTTT.

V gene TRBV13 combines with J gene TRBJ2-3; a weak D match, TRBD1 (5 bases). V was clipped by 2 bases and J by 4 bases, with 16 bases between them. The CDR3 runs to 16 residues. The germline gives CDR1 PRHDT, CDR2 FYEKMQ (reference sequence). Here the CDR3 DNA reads TGTGCCAGCAGCTTATCGGGCCAGGGTCGGGCAGATACGCAGTATTTT. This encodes CASSLSGQGRADTQYF.

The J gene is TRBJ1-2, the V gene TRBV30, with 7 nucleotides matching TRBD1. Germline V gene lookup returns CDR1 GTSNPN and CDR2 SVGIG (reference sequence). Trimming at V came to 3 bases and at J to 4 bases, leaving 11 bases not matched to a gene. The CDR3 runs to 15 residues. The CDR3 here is CAWSGAIQGTYGYTF. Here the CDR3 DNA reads TGTGCCTGGAGCGGTGCCATACAGGGGACCTATGGCTACACCTTC.

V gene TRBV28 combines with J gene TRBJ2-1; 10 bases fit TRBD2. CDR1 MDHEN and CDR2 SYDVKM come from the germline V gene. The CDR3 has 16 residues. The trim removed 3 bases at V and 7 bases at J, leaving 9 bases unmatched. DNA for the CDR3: TGTGCCAGCAGTTTGACCAGCGGGAGGGCCAGTAATGAGCAGTTCTTC. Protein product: CASSLTSGRASNEQFF. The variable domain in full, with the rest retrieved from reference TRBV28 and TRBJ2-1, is DVKVTQSSRYLVKRTGEKVFLECVQDMDHENMFWYRQDPGLGLRLIYFSYDVKMKEKGDIPEGYSVSREKKERFSLILESASTNQTSMYLCASSLTSGRASNEQFFGPGTRLTVL.

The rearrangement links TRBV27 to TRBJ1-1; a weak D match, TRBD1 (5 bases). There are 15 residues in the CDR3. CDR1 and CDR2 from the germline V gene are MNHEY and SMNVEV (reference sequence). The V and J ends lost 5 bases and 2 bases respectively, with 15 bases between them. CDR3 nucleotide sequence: TGTGCCAGCAGTAACGCCAGGGTTCCCAACACTGAAGCTTTCTTT. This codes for CASSNARVPNTEAFF.

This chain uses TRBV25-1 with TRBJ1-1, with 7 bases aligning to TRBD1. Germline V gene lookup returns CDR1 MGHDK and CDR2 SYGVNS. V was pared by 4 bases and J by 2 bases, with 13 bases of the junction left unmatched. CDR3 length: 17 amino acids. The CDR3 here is CASSGSTGEWGNTEAFF. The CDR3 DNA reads TGTGCCAGCAGTGGTAGCACAGGGGAATGGGGAAACACTGAAGCTTTCTTT.

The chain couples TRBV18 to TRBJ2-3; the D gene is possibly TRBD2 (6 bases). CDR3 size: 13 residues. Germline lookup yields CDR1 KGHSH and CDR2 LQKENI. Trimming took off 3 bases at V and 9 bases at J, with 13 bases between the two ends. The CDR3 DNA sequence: TGTGCCAGCTCACCGCCCGGGGGAGACACGCAGTATTTT. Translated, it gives CASSPPGGDTQYF.

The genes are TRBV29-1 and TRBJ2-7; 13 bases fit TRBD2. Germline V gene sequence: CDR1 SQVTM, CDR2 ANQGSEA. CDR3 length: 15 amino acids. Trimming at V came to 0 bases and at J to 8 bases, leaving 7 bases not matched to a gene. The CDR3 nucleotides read TGCAGCGTTGAAGAAGGGGGACTAGCGGGGTTCCAGCAGTACTTC. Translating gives CSVEEGGLAGFQQYF.

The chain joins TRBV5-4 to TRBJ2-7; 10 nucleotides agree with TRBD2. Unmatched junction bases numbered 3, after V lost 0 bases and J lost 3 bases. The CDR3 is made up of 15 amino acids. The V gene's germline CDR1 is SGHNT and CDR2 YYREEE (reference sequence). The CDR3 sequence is CASSLGTSGIYEQYF. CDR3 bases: TGTGCCAGCAGCTTGGGTACTAGCGGGATCTACGAGCAGTACTTC.

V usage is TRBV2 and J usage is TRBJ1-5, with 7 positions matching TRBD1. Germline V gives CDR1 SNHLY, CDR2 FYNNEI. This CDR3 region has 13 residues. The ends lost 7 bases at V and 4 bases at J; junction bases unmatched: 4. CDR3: CASMGQRNQPQHF. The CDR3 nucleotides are TGTGCCAGCATGGGACAGAGGAATCAGCCCCAGCATTTT.

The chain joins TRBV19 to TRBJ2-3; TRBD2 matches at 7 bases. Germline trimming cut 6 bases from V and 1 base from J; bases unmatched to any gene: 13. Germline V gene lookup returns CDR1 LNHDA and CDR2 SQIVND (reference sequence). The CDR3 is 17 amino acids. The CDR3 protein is CASRRASGHSGTDTQYF. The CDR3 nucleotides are TGTGCCAGTAGAAGGGCTAGCGGACACAGCGGCACAGATACGCAGTATTTT.

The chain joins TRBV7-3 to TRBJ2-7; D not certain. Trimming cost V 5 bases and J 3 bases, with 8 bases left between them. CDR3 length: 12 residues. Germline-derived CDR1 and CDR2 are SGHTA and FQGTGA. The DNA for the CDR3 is TGTGCCAGCAGCGGTCCGGGCTACGAGCAGTACTTC. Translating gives CASSGPGYEQYF.

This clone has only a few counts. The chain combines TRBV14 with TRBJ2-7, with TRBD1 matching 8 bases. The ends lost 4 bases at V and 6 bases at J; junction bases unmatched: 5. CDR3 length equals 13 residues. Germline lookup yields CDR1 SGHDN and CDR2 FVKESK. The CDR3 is CASSLQGATEQYF. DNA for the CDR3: TGTGCCAGCAGCCTCCAGGGGGCTACCGAGCAGTACTTC.

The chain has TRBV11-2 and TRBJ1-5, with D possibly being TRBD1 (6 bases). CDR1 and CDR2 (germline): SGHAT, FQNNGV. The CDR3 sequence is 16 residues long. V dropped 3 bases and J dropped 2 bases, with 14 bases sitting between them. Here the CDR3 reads CASSFRGLIGNQPQHF. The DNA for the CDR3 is TGTGCCAGCAGCTTCAGGGGATTAATCGGCAATCAGCCCCAGCATTTT.

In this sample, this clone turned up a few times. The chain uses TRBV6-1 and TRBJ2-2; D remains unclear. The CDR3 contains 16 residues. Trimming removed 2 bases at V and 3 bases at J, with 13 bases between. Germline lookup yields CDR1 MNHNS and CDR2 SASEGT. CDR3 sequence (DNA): TGTGCCAGCAGTGAATTGAGCGCAATCGACACCGGGGAGCTGTTTTTT. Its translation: CASSELSAIDTGELFF.

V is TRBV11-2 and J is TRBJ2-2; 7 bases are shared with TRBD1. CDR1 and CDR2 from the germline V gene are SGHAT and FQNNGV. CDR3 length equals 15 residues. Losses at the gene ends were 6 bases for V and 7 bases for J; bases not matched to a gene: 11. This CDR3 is CASRKLRGRGGELFF. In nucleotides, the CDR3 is TGTGCCAGCAGAAAACTCAGGGGGAGAGGCGGGGAGCTGTTTTTT.

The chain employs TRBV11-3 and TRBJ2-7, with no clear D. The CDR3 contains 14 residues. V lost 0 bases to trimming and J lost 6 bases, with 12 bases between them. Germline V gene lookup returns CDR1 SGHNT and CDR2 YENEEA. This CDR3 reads CASSLEAASGEQYF. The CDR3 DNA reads TGTGCCAGCAGCTTAGAGGCGGCTTCGGGCGAGCAGTACTTC.

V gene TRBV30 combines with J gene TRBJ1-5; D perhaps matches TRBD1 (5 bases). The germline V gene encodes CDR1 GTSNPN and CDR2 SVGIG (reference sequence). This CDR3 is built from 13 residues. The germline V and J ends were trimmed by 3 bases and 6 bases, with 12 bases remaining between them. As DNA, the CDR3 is TGTGCCTGGAGCGGGGGGACCGGTCAGCCCCAGCATTTT. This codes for CAWSGGTGQPQHF. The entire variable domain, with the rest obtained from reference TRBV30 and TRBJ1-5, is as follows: SQTIHQWPATLVQPVGSPLSLECTVEGTSNPNLYWYRQAAGRGLQLLFYSVGIGQISSEVPQNLSASRPQDRQFILSSKKLLLSDSGFYLCAWSGGTGQPQHFGDGTRLSIL.

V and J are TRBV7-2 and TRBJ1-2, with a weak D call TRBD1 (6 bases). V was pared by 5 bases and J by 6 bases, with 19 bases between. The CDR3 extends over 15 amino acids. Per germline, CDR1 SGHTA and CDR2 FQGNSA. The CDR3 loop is CASSRDTNLGNGYTF. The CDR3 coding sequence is TGTGCCAGCAGCCGGGACACCAATCTAGGGAATGGCTACACCTTC.

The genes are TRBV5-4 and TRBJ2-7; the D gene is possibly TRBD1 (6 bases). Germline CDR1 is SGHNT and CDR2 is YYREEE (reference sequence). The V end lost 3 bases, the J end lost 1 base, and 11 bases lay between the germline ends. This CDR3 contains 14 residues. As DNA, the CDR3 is TGTGCCAGCAGCTCCGGGACAAGATCCTACGAGCAGTACTTC. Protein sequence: CASSSGTRSYEQYF.

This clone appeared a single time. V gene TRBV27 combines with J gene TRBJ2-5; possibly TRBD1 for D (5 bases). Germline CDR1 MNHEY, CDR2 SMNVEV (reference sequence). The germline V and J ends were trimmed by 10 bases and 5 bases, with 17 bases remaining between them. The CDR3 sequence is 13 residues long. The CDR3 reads CATRFRWGETQYF. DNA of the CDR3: TGTGCCACCCGTTTCCGTTGGGGCGAGACCCAGTACTTC.